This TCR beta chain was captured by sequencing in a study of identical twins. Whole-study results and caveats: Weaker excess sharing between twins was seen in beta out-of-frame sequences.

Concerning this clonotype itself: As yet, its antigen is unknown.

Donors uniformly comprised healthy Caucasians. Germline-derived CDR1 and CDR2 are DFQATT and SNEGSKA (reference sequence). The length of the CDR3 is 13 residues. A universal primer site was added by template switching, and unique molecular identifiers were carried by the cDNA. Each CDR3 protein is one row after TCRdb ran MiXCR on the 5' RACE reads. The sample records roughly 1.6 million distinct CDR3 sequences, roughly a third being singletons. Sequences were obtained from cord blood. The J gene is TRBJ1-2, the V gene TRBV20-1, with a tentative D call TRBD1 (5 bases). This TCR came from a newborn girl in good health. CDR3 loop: CSAQEYPPYGYTF. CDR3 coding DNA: TGCAGCGCACAGGAATACCCCCCCTATGGCTACACCTTC.